The rows below give T cell receptor beta chains drawn from one sample of a study of blood T cell repertoires in COVID-19. Sequencing used immunoSEQ multiplex PCR; TCRdb keeps in-frame clones, though not all of them. Among about 210,000 clones listed, 88% were seen once. Sequencing used peripheral blood. These receptor sequences come from a man in his 70s with acute or convalescent COVID-19. CDR3s include the opening cysteine and the closing phenylalanine or tryptophan. D genes are given only for firm matches. The size of a clone is reported for some rows only, either as once, few or many, or as a class for expanded clones.

clone size: once
V gene: TRBV10-3
J gene: TRBJ2-5
D gene: -
CDR3 DNA: TGTGCCATCAGTGAGGGAGGGACAGTAAAGTACCAAGAGACCCAGTACTTC
CDR3 protein: CAISEGGTVKYQETQYF

clone size: -
V gene: TRBV5-1
J gene: TRBJ2-7
D gene: TRBD1
CDR3 DNA: TGCGCCAGCAGCCCCTGGGACAGCTTCTCCGAGCAGTACTTC
CDR3 protein: CASSPWDSFSEQYF

clone size: -
V gene: TRBV7-9
J gene: TRBJ2-7
D gene: -
CDR3 DNA: TGTGCCAGCAGCTCTGAGCTAGCCTACGAGCAGTACTTC
CDR3 protein: CASSSELAYEQYF

clone size: -
V gene: TRBV6-5
J gene: TRBJ2-1
D gene: TRBD2
CDR3 DNA: TGTGCCAGCACCCTGTCGGGAGGCCGCGATGAGCAGTTCTTC
CDR3 protein: CASTLSGGRDEQFF

clone size: -
V gene: TRBV5-4
J gene: TRBJ1-2
D gene: TRBD1
CDR3 DNA: TGTGCCAGCAGCTTCCGGGGGACAGGGGGTGGCTACACCTTC
CDR3 protein: CASSFRGTGGGYTF

clone size: -
V gene: TRBV30
J gene: TRBJ1-1
D gene: -
CDR3 DNA: TGTGCCTGGAGTCTGAGTCCGAACACTGAAGCTTTCTTT
CDR3 protein: CAWSLSPNTEAFF

clone size: -
V gene: TRBV7-9
J gene: TRBJ2-2
D gene: -
CDR3 DNA: TGTGCCAGCAGCTTACATCTGGGGAGGACCGGGGAGCTGTTTTTT
CDR3 protein: CASSLHLGRTGELFF

clone size: -
V gene: TRBV5-6
J gene: TRBJ2-3
D gene: -
CDR3 DNA: TGTGCCAGCAGCTTGGCCGGGGGTCAACTCACAGATACGCAGTATTTT
CDR3 protein: CASSLAGGQLTDTQYF

clone size: -
V gene: TRBV9
J gene: TRBJ1-2
D gene: -
CDR3 DNA: TGTGCCAGCAGCGTAGGGGGGGACGGCCGTTCTGGCTACACCTTC
CDR3 protein: CASSVGGDGRSGYTF

clone size: -
V gene: TRBV18
J gene: TRBJ1-5
D gene: -
CDR3 DNA: TGTGCCAGCTCACGGGACAAGAATCAGCCCCAGCATTTT
CDR3 protein: CASSRDKNQPQHF

clone size: few
V gene: TRBV7-9
J gene: TRBJ2-7
D gene: TRBD2
CDR3 DNA: TGTGCCAGCAGCTTAACGACTAGCGGGGTCTACGAGCAGTACTTC
CDR3 protein: CASSLTTSGVYEQYF

clone size: -
V gene: TRBV3-1/TRBV3-2
J gene: TRBJ2-7
D gene: -
CDR3 DNA: TGTGCCAGCAGCCAGTCAGGGAACCCACTACGCGAGCAGTACTTC
CDR3 protein: CASSQSGNPLREQYF

clone size: -
V gene: TRBV5-5
J gene: TRBJ2-3
D gene: -
CDR3 DNA: TGTGCCAGCAGCCCCGAAGGTGGGAGCCGCGCTACGCAGTATTTT
CDR3 protein: CASSPEGGSRATQYF

clone size: few
V gene: TRBV9
J gene: TRBJ2-2
D gene: -
CDR3 DNA: TGTGCCAGCAGCGTAGGGCCGGGCGGGGAGCTGTTTTTT
CDR3 protein: CASSVGPGGELFF

clone size: -
V gene: TRBV18
J gene: TRBJ1-3
D gene: -
CDR3 DNA: TGTGCCAGCTCCCCCACAGCACACTCTGGAAACACCATATATTTT
CDR3 protein: CASSPTAHSGNTIYF

clone size: -
V gene: TRBV3-1/TRBV3-2
J gene: TRBJ1-1
D gene: -
CDR3 DNA: TGTGCCAGCAGCCAGGGAGTGGGGATAGGGTCTGAAGCTTTCTTT
CDR3 protein: CASSQGVGIGSEAFF

clone size: -
V gene: TRBV3-1/TRBV3-2
J gene: TRBJ2-1
D gene: -
CDR3 DNA: TGTGCCAGCAGCCAAGAACTCCACGGGAGGTTCTTC
CDR3 protein: CASSQELHGRFF

clone size: -
V gene: TRBV6-2/TRBV6-3
J gene: TRBJ2-7
D gene: TRBD2
CDR3 DNA: TGTGCCAGCAGCCGACTAGCGGGAGTAGGGGAGCAGTACTTC
CDR3 protein: CASSRLAGVGEQYF

clone size: few
V gene: TRBV19
J gene: TRBJ2-1
D gene: TRBD2
CDR3 DNA: TGTGCCAGTAGTATAGAGGGACTAGCGGGTAGGGAGCAGTTCTTC
CDR3 protein: CASSIEGLAGREQFF

clone size: -
V gene: TRBV7-3
J gene: TRBJ2-3
D gene: TRBD2
CDR3 DNA: TGTGCCAGCAGCCCGGGGGGAGCGGGAGTGGATACGCAGTATTTT
CDR3 protein: CASSPGGAGVDTQYF

clone size: -
V gene: TRBV18
J gene: TRBJ2-1
D gene: -
CDR3 DNA: TGTGCCAGCTCAACATATCGTTCCGGGTCTAGAAGGTTGAGTGAGCAGTTCTTC
CDR3 protein: CASSTYRSGSRRLSEQFF

clone size: few
V gene: TRBV7-2
J gene: TRBJ2-2
D gene: -
CDR3 DNA: TGTGCCAGCAGCCCAGACGCGGGATTTAAAACCGGGGAGCTGTTTTTT
CDR3 protein: CASSPDAGFKTGELFF

clone size: -
V gene: TRBV7-8
J gene: TRBJ2-5
D gene: TRBD2
CDR3 DNA: TGTGCCAGCAGCTCCACCGGGACTAGCAACCTTGGGGAGACCCAGTACTTC
CDR3 protein: CASSSTGTSNLGETQYF

clone size: -
V gene: TRBV6-5
J gene: TRBJ1-4
D gene: TRBD1
CDR3 DNA: TGTGCCAGCGGGACAGGACATGAAAAACTGTTTTTT
CDR3 protein: CASGTGHEKLFF

clone size: -
V gene: TRBV7-9
J gene: TRBJ2-1
D gene: TRBD2
CDR3 DNA: TGTGCCAGCAGCCCGGGACTAGCGGGATTTCTGCTCTTC
CDR3 protein: CASSPGLAGFLLF

clone size: -
V gene: TRBV6-5
J gene: TRBJ2-1
D gene: TRBD1
CDR3 DNA: TGTGCCAGCAGTCCCGGGACAACAGGGGAGTTCTTC
CDR3 protein: CASSPGTTGEFF

clone size: -
V gene: TRBV28
J gene: TRBJ1-5
D gene: -
CDR3 DNA: TGTGCCAGCAGTTTAATAGGAGAGTTTCAGCCCCAGCATTTT
CDR3 protein: CASSLIGEFQPQHF

clone size: few
V gene: TRBV2
J gene: TRBJ2-6
D gene: -
CDR3 DNA: TGTGCCAGCAGTGAGAGCAGGGGTTCTGGGGCCAACGTCCTGACTTTC
CDR3 protein: CASSESRGSGANVLTF

clone size: -
V gene: TRBV29-1
J gene: TRBJ1-2
D gene: -
CDR3 DNA: TGCAGCGTTGACAGGGCTAATGGCTACACCTTC
CDR3 protein: CSVDRANGYTF

clone size: -
V gene: TRBV9
J gene: TRBJ1-4
D gene: TRBD1
CDR3 DNA: TGTGCCAGCAGCGTAGGACAGGGGAGTGAAAAACTGTTTTTT
CDR3 protein: CASSVGQGSEKLFF

clone size: -
V gene: TRBV20-1
J gene: TRBJ2-1
D gene: -
CDR3 DNA: TGCAGTGCTGTCCTCGGGACTCTACAGTTCTTC
CDR3 protein: CSAVLGTLQFF

clone size: once
V gene: TRBV18
J gene: TRBJ2-1
D gene: -
CDR3 DNA: TGTGCCAGCTCACAAAGGACGGGAAACTACAATGAGCAGTTCTTC
CDR3 protein: CASSQRTGNYNEQFF

clone size: once
V gene: TRBV6-6
J gene: TRBJ1-1
D gene: TRBD1
CDR3 DNA: TGTGCCAGCAGGGCCCAGGATGGGACAGCTAACACTGAAGCTTTCTTT
CDR3 protein: CASRAQDGTANTEAFF

clone size: -
V gene: TRBV7-3
J gene: TRBJ2-3
D gene: -
CDR3 DNA: TGTGCCAGCAGCTTAAATGGGGGCAGAGATACGCAGTATTTT
CDR3 protein: CASSLNGGRDTQYF

clone size: once
V gene: TRBV28
J gene: TRBJ1-6
D gene: TRBD1
CDR3 DNA: TGTGCCTCCAGGGGGAAGGGGGCCCTCCACTTT
CDR3 protein: CASRGKGALHF

clone size: once
V gene: TRBV3-1/TRBV3-2
J gene: TRBJ2-5
D gene: TRBD2
CDR3 DNA: TGTGCCAGCACGGGACTAGCGGGAGGAGAGACCCAGTACTTC
CDR3 protein: CASTGLAGGETQYF

clone size: -
V gene: TRBV14
J gene: TRBJ2-2
D gene: TRBD1
CDR3 DNA: TGTGCCAGCAGCCAACGGACAGGGAAGGCCGGGGAGCTGTTTTTT
CDR3 protein: CASSQRTGKAGELFF

clone size: -
V gene: TRBV5-1
J gene: TRBJ2-1
D gene: TRBD1
CDR3 DNA: TGCGCCAGCAGCCTAGGGACAGGACCCTACAATGAGCAGTTCTTC
CDR3 protein: CASSLGTGPYNEQFF

clone size: -
V gene: TRBV19
J gene: TRBJ1-5
D gene: -
CDR3 DNA: TGTGCCAGCAGGGAGGGGCCGGGGCCCCAGCATTTT
CDR3 protein: CASREGPGPQHF

clone size: -
V gene: TRBV28
J gene: TRBJ1-3
D gene: -
CDR3 DNA: TGTGCCAGCATGAGCTCTGGAAACACCATATATTTT
CDR3 protein: CASMSSGNTIYF

clone size: -
V gene: TRBV28
J gene: TRBJ2-7
D gene: -
CDR3 DNA: TGTGCCAGCAATGCTGCGGGTAGGATCTCCTACGAGCAGTACTTC
CDR3 protein: CASNAAGRISYEQYF

clone size: -
V gene: TRBV5-1
J gene: TRBJ2-1
D gene: -
CDR3 DNA: TGCGCCAGCAGCCCATCGTCAGGGTCGGATGAGCAGTTCTTC
CDR3 protein: CASSPSSGSDEQFF

clone size: -
V gene: TRBV19
J gene: TRBJ1-5
D gene: TRBD1
CDR3 DNA: TGTGCCAGTAGTACCCCCGGGACAGGGCTTCAGCCCCAGCATTTT
CDR3 protein: CASSTPGTGLQPQHF

clone size: -
V gene: TRBV3-1/TRBV3-2
J gene: TRBJ2-5
D gene: -
CDR3 DNA: TGTGCCAGCAGCCAAGACAGGGAAGAGACCCAGTACTTC
CDR3 protein: CASSQDREETQYF

clone size: -
V gene: TRBV7-3
J gene: TRBJ2-7
D gene: TRBD2
CDR3 DNA: TGTGCCAGCAGCCCGCGACCAAGGGAAAGCGGGAGGGCCACCGAGCAGTACTTC
CDR3 protein: CASSPRPRESGRATEQYF

clone size: -
V gene: TRBV10-3
J gene: TRBJ1-1
D gene: TRBD1
CDR3 DNA: TGTGCCAGTGGACAGGCAAGATTCACTGAAGCTTTCTTT
CDR3 protein: CASGQARFTEAFF

clone size: -
V gene: TRBV7-9
J gene: TRBJ2-6
D gene: TRBD2
CDR3 DNA: TGTGCCAGCAGCTTACGGGCGGGGGTTCTCTCTGGGGCCAACGTCCTGACTTTC
CDR3 protein: CASSLRAGVLSGANVLTF

clone size: -
V gene: TRBV4-1
J gene: TRBJ2-2
D gene: TRBD2
CDR3 DNA: TGCGCCAGCAGCGCCCCTAGCGGGAGTTACCCCGGGGAGCTGTTTTTT
CDR3 protein: CASSAPSGSYPGELFF

clone size: -
V gene: TRBV3-1/TRBV3-2
J gene: TRBJ2-3
D gene: -
CDR3 DNA: TGTGCCAGCAGCGAAGGCTGGGTTGCGGCAGATACGCAGTATTTT
CDR3 protein: CASSEGWVAADTQYF

clone size: -
V gene: TRBV3-1/TRBV3-2
J gene: TRBJ1-1
D gene: -
CDR3 DNA: TGTGCCAGCAGCCCCAGGGACACCCGGAACACTGAAGCTTTCTTT
CDR3 protein: CASSPRDTRNTEAFF

clone size: few
V gene: TRBV5-4
J gene: TRBJ1-3
D gene: TRBD1
CDR3 DNA: TGTGCCAGCAGCTTGGCGAAACAGGGGGGAAACACCATATATTTT
CDR3 protein: CASSLAKQGGNTIYF

clone size: -
V gene: TRBV4-1
J gene: TRBJ2-7
D gene: TRBD2
CDR3 DNA: TGCGCCAGCAGCCAAGGGGGACTAGCGGGAGCAATTATCTCCGAGCAGTACTTC
CDR3 protein: CASSQGGLAGAIISEQYF

clone size: -
V gene: TRBV6-2/TRBV6-3
J gene: TRBJ1-5
D gene: TRBD1
CDR3 DNA: TGTGCCAGCAGTCTAACGACAGGGGGTCAGCCCCAGCATTTT
CDR3 protein: CASSLTTGGQPQHF

clone size: -
V gene: TRBV6-2/TRBV6-3
J gene: TRBJ1-2
D gene: TRBD1
CDR3 DNA: TGTGCCAGCAGTCCCGGACAGGGGAGGGGCTACACCTTC
CDR3 protein: CASSPGQGRGYTF

clone size: -
V gene: TRBV18
J gene: TRBJ2-7
D gene: -
CDR3 DNA: TGTGCCAGCTCACCGAGCGACAGTCGGGAGCAGTACTTC
CDR3 protein: CASSPSDSREQYF